This is a list of T cell receptor beta chains from one sample in a study of blood T cell repertoires in COVID-19. Some clones are missing from TCRdb's copy, which holds only in-frame ones; the method was immunoSEQ multiplex PCR. The table shows about 220,000 clones, with around 84% occurring only once. Specimen: peripheral blood. The receptor set was obtained from a man between 25 and 39 years old with active or convalescent COVID-19. Both conserved end residues are part of each CDR3. The D gene is left open where the match is weak. Clone size is not always given. Where it is, it says once, few, many or a class for expanded clones.

clone size	CDR3 length	J gene	D gene	V gene	CDR3 DNA	CDR3 protein
-	10	TRBJ2-7	TRBD2	TRBV20-1	TGCAGTCCCGGGACTAGCGGGCTGGACTTC	CSPGTSGLDF
-	15	TRBJ2-7	TRBD2	TRBV7-2	TGTGCCAGCAGCCAGGGGGGACTAGCGGGAGTCGAGCAGTACTTC	CASSQGGLAGVEQYF
-	15	TRBJ2-1	-	TRBV6-5	TGTGCCAGCACCTACGAGGCTAGCTCCTACAATGAGCAGTTCTTC	CASTYEASSYNEQFF
few	12	TRBJ1-6	-	TRBV28	TGTGCCAGCACCGAGGGGGTTTCACCCCTCCACTTT	CASTEGVSPLHF
once	18	TRBJ2-3	TRBD2	TRBV27	TGTGCCAGCAGTCGAACCGGGACTAGCGGGAGAATAGTGGATACGCAGTATTTT	CASSRTGTSGRIVDTQYF
few	14	TRBJ2-4	-	TRBV7-9	TGTGCCAGCAGCTTGAAGGGGGCCAAAAACATTCAGTACTTC	CASSLKGAKNIQYF
-	14	TRBJ1-2	-	TRBV4-1	TGCGCCAGCAGCCAACGGAACAGGACCTATGGCTACACCTTC	CASSQRNRTYGYTF
-	14	TRBJ2-7	-	TRBV28	TGTGCCACACTGGGCGGCGGCAGGGTCTACGAGCAGTACTTC	CATLGGGRVYEQYF
-	17	TRBJ2-5	TRBD2	TRBV7-2	TGTGCCAGCAGCTTAAAGGGGACTAATCCGTACAAAGAGACCCAGTACTTC	CASSLKGTNPYKETQYF
many	17	TRBJ2-1	TRBD2	TRBV18	TGTGCCAGCTCACCACCCGGGGGACAGCGGGGGGGTAATGAGCAGTTCTTC	CASSPPGGQRGGNEQFF
-	15	TRBJ1-3	-	TRBV6-1	TGTGCCAGCAGTGAAGGCCCGAGGGGGGGAGACACCATATATTTT	CASSEGPRGGDTIYF
-	13	TRBJ2-5	-	TRBV5-4	TGTGCCAGCAGCCAGGGGGGTACAGAGACCCAGTACTTC	CASSQGGTETQYF
-	12	TRBJ2-7	-	TRBV27	TGTGCCAGCAGTTTCTCGGGGGACGAGCAGTACTTC	CASSFSGDEQYF
-	16	TRBJ1-6	-	TRBV21-1	TGTGCCAGCAGCAAAGTTCCGGGAAACGGGAATTCACCCCTCCACTTT	CASSKVPGNGNSPLHF
-	12	TRBJ1-2	TRBD1	TRBV30	TGTGCCTGGAAAACAGGGGGCGGTGGCTACACCTTC	CAWKTGGGGYTF
-	18	TRBJ2-1	TRBD2	TRBV9	TGTGCCAGCAGCGTAGTGGTTAGCGGGGGGTTACCTGGCAATGAGCAGTTCTTC	CASSVVVSGGLPGNEQFF
once	13	TRBJ1-1	TRBD1	TRBV12-3/TRBV12-4	TGTGCCAGCAGTAAACCGGGACAGTGGGGGGCTTTCTTT	CASSKPGQWGAFF
-	13	TRBJ1-2	-	TRBV4-1	TGCGCCAGCAGCCAAGTAGTCACAGACCGCTACACCTTC	CASSQVVTDRYTF
-	11	TRBJ1-2	-	TRBV6-5	TGTGCCAGCAATGCGGGAGATGGCTACACCTTC	CASNAGDGYTF
-	14	TRBJ2-1	-	TRBV6-6	TGTGCCAGCAGTCCCGGAACTGCGGGACCAGAGCAGTTCTTC	CASSPGTAGPEQFF
-	17	TRBJ2-2	-	TRBV5-1	TGCGCCAGCAGCGCCCAGACTAGCCAAAGGGGGACCGGGGAGCTGTTTTTT	CASSAQTSQRGTGELFF
-	15	TRBJ2-7	TRBD1	TRBV6-2/TRBV6-3	TGTGCCAGCAGCGACCCCCAGGGACAGTACTACGAGCAGTACTTC	CASSDPQGQYYEQYF
-	13	TRBJ2-1	-	TRBV6-4	TGTGCCAGCAGCGCCACACCGGGACTTGAGCAGTTCTTC	CASSATPGLEQFF
-	13	TRBJ1-1	-	TRBV6-6	TGTGCCAGCAGTTACAGGGGGGAGGGTGAAGCTTTCTTT	CASSYRGEGEAFF
-	15	TRBJ2-7	-	TRBV9	TGTGCCAGCAGCCCTCAAGTACAGGGCCCCTACGAGCAGTACTTC	CASSPQVQGPYEQYF
-	17	TRBJ2-4	-	TRBV7-2	TGTGCCAGCAGCCCCAGGGGGGTCGGGGAGTATAGAAACATTCAGTACTTC	CASSPRGVGEYRNIQYF
few	13	TRBJ1-6	TRBD1	TRBV12-3/TRBV12-4	TGTGCCAGCAGTCAAGACAGGGGTTCACCCCTCCACTTT	CASSQDRGSPLHF
-	14	TRBJ2-3	-	TRBV4-1	TGCGCCAGCAGCCAAGATCCTAGCCGGGATACGCAGTATTTT	CASSQDPSRDTQYF
-	14	TRBJ2-7	TRBD2	TRBV5-5	TGTGCCAGCAGGCCTAGACTAGCGGGAATCGAGCAGTACTTC	CASRPRLAGIEQYF
-	12	TRBJ1-2	-	TRBV2	TGTGCCAGCAGCGGGGACTTTTATGGCTACACCTTC	CASSGDFYGYTF
-	15	TRBJ1-2	TRBD1	TRBV19	TGTGCCAGTAGTGGATGGACAGGGGGCGCGGATGGCTACACCTTC	CASSGWTGGADGYTF
-	16	TRBJ1-5	TRBD1	TRBV9	TGTGCCAGCAGCGCAGACGCTTTACAGGGGGCCCAGCCCCAGCATTTT	CASSADALQGAQPQHF
-	15	TRBJ1-2	TRBD1	TRBV7-2	TGTGCCAGCAGCTTAGTTTACAGGGGGGTCTATGGCTACACCTTC	CASSLVYRGVYGYTF
-	14	TRBJ1-5	TRBD1	TRBV18	TGTGCCAGCTCAGAGAAGGGGGCAAGTCAGCCCCAGCATTTT	CASSEKGASQPQHF
-	11	TRBJ2-1	-	TRBV7-2	TGTGCCACTCCCAGGGGCAATGAGCAGTTCTTC	CATPRGNEQFF
-	13	TRBJ1-2	-	TRBV6-5	TGTGCCAGCAGTTACGACAGGAACTATGGCTACACCTTC	CASSYDRNYGYTF
once	13	TRBJ1-1	-	TRBV7-2	TGTGCCAGCGGAACACAGGGTAACACTGAAGCTTTCTTT	CASGTQGNTEAFF
-	13	TRBJ1-1	-	TRBV12-3/TRBV12-4	TGTGCCAGCAGTTTATCCGGGGGCACTGAAGCTTTCTTT	CASSLSGGTEAFF
-	13	TRBJ2-2	-	TRBV27	TGTGCCAGCAAGGAGGAGAACACCGGGGAGCTGTTTTTT	CASKEENTGELFF
few	12	TRBJ1-2	-	TRBV6-5	TGTGCCAGCAGTTCCAGTAACTATGGCTACACCTTC	CASSSSNYGYTF
-	18	TRBJ1-2	-	TRBV2	TGTGCCAGCACGGTGTCCCGTCAACGGAGACAAGCGGGGCATGGCTACACCTTC	CASTVSRQRRQAGHGYTF
-	15	TRBJ2-3	-	TRBV7-9	TGTGCCAGCAGCTTAGATCCCGGTAGCACAGATACGCAGTATTTT	CASSLDPGSTDTQYF
-	12	TRBJ1-2	-	TRBV28	TGTGCCAGCACCCCGGGAGGCTATGGCTACACCTTC	CASTPGGYGYTF
-	11	TRBJ2-5	-	TRBV28	TGTGCCAGTTCATACATAGAGACCCAGTACTTC	CASSYIETQYF
-	17	TRBJ2-2	-	TRBV7-8	TGTGCCAGCAGCTCTTTTGACTCCCGCGGGGCCACCGGGGAGCTGTTTTTT	CASSSFDSRGATGELFF
-	14	TRBJ2-1	TRBD2	TRBV10-1	TGCGCCACCAGCTTAGCGGGGTTAGTCAATGAGCAGTTCTTC	CATSLAGLVNEQFF
-	16	TRBJ2-7	-	TRBV4-2	TGTGCCAGCAGCCAAGCCCTAGGAGAGGGTACCTACGAGCAGTACTTC	CASSQALGEGTYEQYF
-	15	TRBJ2-5	-	TRBV5-1	TGCGCCAGCAGCTTGGCGAACAGGGGGGGAGAGACCCAGTACTTC	CASSLANRGGETQYF
-	13	TRBJ2-7	-	TRBV30	TGTGCCCAATGGGGCGGGGAAACCTACGAGCAGTACTTC	CAQWGGETYEQYF
-	16	TRBJ2-2	TRBD1	TRBV18	TGTGCCAGCTCATCCGGGACAGGGGCGAACACCGGGGAGCTGTTTTTT	CASSSGTGANTGELFF
-	15	TRBJ1-1	-	TRBV30	TGTGCCTGGAATCCCTGGACTGCTGTGAACACTGAAGCTTTCTTT	CAWNPWTAVNTEAFF
-	15	TRBJ2-7	TRBD2	TRBV6-5	TGTGCCAGCAGTTACTGGGGTAGCGGGACCTACGAGCAGTACTTC	CASSYWGSGTYEQYF
-	15	TRBJ2-7	TRBD1	TRBV19	TGTGCCAGTAGTTTCCCTCGACAGGGGGCAAACGAGCAGTACTTC	CASSFPRQGANEQYF
-	12	TRBJ2-1	-	TRBV19	TGTGCCAGTAGTATATCTGCGCGGGAGCAGTTCTTC	CASSISAREQFF
-	13	TRBJ1-1	TRBD1	TRBV19	TGTGCCAGTAGTATGACAGGGGCCACTGAAGCTTTCTTT	CASSMTGATEAFF
-	14	TRBJ2-3	-	TRBV28	TGTGCCAGCAGGGACAGTTCTAGCACAGATACGCAGTATTTT	CASRDSSSTDTQYF
few	14	TRBJ1-1	-	TRBV5-1	TGCGCCAGCAGCTTGCTATCACCGAACACTGAAGCTTTCTTT	CASSLLSPNTEAFF